These T cell receptor beta chains were read from a single sample in a study of blood T cells in healthy people across ages. TCRdb re-called the 5' RACE reads through MiXCR, storing one row per CDR3 protein. The sample holds almost 1 million distinct CDR3 sequences, around 54% seen once. Sequencing input: blood. These receptors came from a woman between 55 and 75 years old in good health. Each CDR3 is given with its conserved first and last residue. D genes are given only for firm matches. Where a row states a size, it is once, few, many or the class of an expanded clone; other rows omit it.

TRBJ1-2 | few | NA | TRBV6-6 | TGTGCCAGCAGTTACTTGACCTCCTATGGCTACACCTTC | CASSYLTSYGYTF
TRBJ2-3 | few | NA | TRBV7-3 | TGTGCCAGCAGCTTACGGCCCGGGGCCGATACGCAGTATTTT | CASSLRPGADTQYF
TRBJ2-4 | NA | TRBD1 | TRBV28 | TGTGCCAGCAGTGAGACAGGGGGGACGGGAGAGCAGTACTTC | CASSETGGTGEQYF
TRBJ2-3 | many | TRBD2 | TRBV4-1 | TGCGCCAGCAGCCAAGATCCTAGCGGGAGGGGCTCCACAGATACGCAGTATTTT | CASSQDPSGRGSTDTQYF
TRBJ2-7 | NA | TRBD2 | TRBV20-1 | TGCAGTGCTCACCATCGGACTAGCGGGAGCTCCGAGCAGTACTTC | CSAHHRTSGSSEQYF
TRBJ2-5 | few | TRBD2 | TRBV7-2 | TGTGCCAGCAGCATCCCGGGCGGGAGTCTGCAAGAGACCCAGTACTTC | CASSIPGGSLQETQYF
TRBJ2-5 | few | NA | TRBV30 | TGTGCCTGGAGTGTACGAGGAGCCGGGACCCAGTACTTC | CAWSVRGAGTQYF
TRBJ2-7 | NA | TRBD2 | TRBV4-1 | TGCGCCAGCAGCCAAAGCCCACTTTGGACTAGCGGGGGTTTGGAGCAGTACTTC | CASSQSPLWTSGGLEQYF
TRBJ2-5 | NA | NA | TRBV18 | TGTGCCAGCTCACCACCGCCCGGACTAGAGACCCAGTACTTC | CASSPPPGLETQYF
TRBJ2-5 | few | NA | TRBV13 | TGTGCCAGCAGCCCTGGGCTTCCTGGGACGGAGACCCAGTACTTC | CASSPGLPGTETQYF
TRBJ2-7 | NA | TRBD2 | TRBV30 | TGTGCCTGGAGTTTTGAGACTAGCGGGATCTACGAGCAGTACTTC | CAWSFETSGIYEQYF
TRBJ2-6 | few | NA | TRBV7-3 | TGTGCCAGCAGCCCAGTGATCTCTGGGGCCAACGTCCTGACTTTC | CASSPVISGANVLTF
TRBJ2-5 | NA | TRBD2 | TRBV20-1 | TGCAGTGCCACCCGAGGCGGGAGGTCCGAGACCCAGTACTTC | CSATRGGRSETQYF
TRBJ2-4 | once | TRBD1 | TRBV28 | TGTGCCAGCAGTCCCACAGGGGGCGGTTTGTCCAAAAACATTCAGTACTTC | CASSPTGGGLSKNIQYF
TRBJ2-7 | NA | NA | TRBV4-1 | TGCGCCAGCAGCCAAGAGGTCGATTTCCTCTACGAGCAGTACTTC | CASSQEVDFLYEQYF
TRBJ1-5 | few | NA | TRBV20-1 | TGCAGTGCTAGTACGGCCGGACAGATGGTCTATCAGCCCCAGCATTTT | CSASTAGQMVYQPQHF
TRBJ1-1 | NA | NA | TRBV6-6 | TGTGCCAGCAGTACCCCTGCTGAAGCTTTCTTT | CASSTPAEAFF
TRBJ1-4 | NA | NA | TRBV5-1 | TGCGCCAGCAGCTTGGACCCGGCGATTGAAAAACTGTTTTTT | CASSLDPAIEKLFF
TRBJ2-3 | few | NA | TRBV15 | TGTGCCACCAGCAGGTCTACGGCGCGACACACAGATACGCAGTATTTT | CATSRSTARHTDTQYF
TRBJ2-4 | NA | TRBD1 | TRBV11-2 | TGTGCCAGCAGCCGGGACAGGGGTGACATTCAGTACTTC | CASSRDRGDIQYF
TRBJ2-1 | NA | NA | TRBV5-1 | TGCGCCAGCAGCGGATACCCTGGGGCCTACAGTGAGCAGTTCTTC | CASSGYPGAYSEQFF
TRBJ2-1 | once | NA | TRBV7-8 | TGTGCCTGCAGTCCCACGCGGGGTTCCTACAATGAGCAGTTCTTC | CACSPTRGSYNEQFF
TRBJ2-3 | once | NA | TRBV7-2 | TGTGCCAGCAGCTTAGCGTTGGGCAGAACGGGGGATGCGCAGTATTTT | CASSLALGRTGDAQYF
TRBJ2-7 | few | TRBD2 | TRBV20-1 | TGCAGTGCTAGTTCCGGGACTAGCGGGAGTTACGAGCAGTACTTC | CSASSGTSGSYEQYF
TRBJ2-4 | NA | NA | TRBV7-2 | TGTGCCAGCAGCCAGGGCGGTCTAATGGCGTCCAAAAACATTCAGTACTTC | CASSQGGLMASKNIQYF
TRBJ1-2 | NA | TRBD1 | TRBV29-1 | TGCAGCGCCACAGGGGGCAACTATGGCTACACCTTC | CSATGGNYGYTF
TRBJ2-7 | NA | TRBD2 | TRBV7-2 | TGTGCCAGCAGCTTAGGGTTGGGGGGGACCTACGAGCAGTACTTC | CASSLGLGGTYEQYF
TRBJ2-7 | NA | NA | TRBV20-1 | TGCAGTGCTAGCCGCCAGGGCTACGAGCAGTACTTC | CSASRQGYEQYF
TRBJ2-5 | NA | TRBD2 | TRBV24-1 | TGTGCCACCAGTGATTTTCTCGAGAGGGAGGGAGCGACCCAGTACTTC | CATSDFLEREGATQYF
TRBJ2-3 | NA | TRBD2 | TRBV12-3/TRBV12-4 | TGTGCCAGCAGCTTCGGACTAGCCCACACAGATACGCAGTATTTT | CASSFGLAHTDTQYF
TRBJ2-3 | NA | NA | TRBV5-1 | TGCGCCAGCAGCTTGGGGGAAGGTTCAGATACGCAGTATTTT | CASSLGEGSDTQYF
TRBJ1-5 | NA | NA | TRBV20-1 | TGCAGTGCCAGTTGGGGGGAAAATCAGCCCCAGCATTTT | CSASWGENQPQHF
TRBJ1-1 | NA | NA | TRBV28 | TGTGCCAGCACAAGGGGCTTAACCTTAGCTTTCTTT | CASTRGLTLAFF
TRBJ2-5 | NA | NA | TRBV10-3 | TGTGCCATCAGACCGGGACTTCAAGAGACCCAGTACTTC | CAIRPGLQETQYF
TRBJ2-7 | NA | TRBD2 | TRBV13 | TGTGCCAGCAGCTCTCCGAGACTAGCGGGAGAGTACGAGCAGTACTTC | CASSSPRLAGEYEQYF
TRBJ2-7 | NA | TRBD2 | TRBV4-2 | TGTGCCAGCAGCCAAAGTCTGGCAGCGGGAGGCGGAAACGAGCAGTACTTC | CASSQSLAAGGGNEQYF
TRBJ1-1 | NA | NA | TRBV6-1 | TGTGCCAGCGGTTCCGACATTTGGGCTTTCTTT | CASGSDIWAFF
TRBJ2-7 | NA | NA | TRBV7-9 | TGTGCCAGCAGCTTAGTATCGGGGGCTGGATACGAGCAGTACTTC | CASSLVSGAGYEQYF
TRBJ2-5 | few | NA | TRBV6-4 | TGTGCCAGCAAAGATAGGGTACTTTCCCAAGAGACCCAGTACTTC | CASKDRVLSQETQYF
TRBJ2-2 | few | NA | TRBV4-1 | TGCGCCAGCAGCCAGCTTTTGGTCACCGGGGAGCTGTTTTTT | CASSQLLVTGELFF
TRBJ2-1 | NA | TRBD2 | TRBV7-2 | TGTGCCAGCAGCTTAAAACTAGCGGGAGGGCCGATTGAGCAGTTCTTC | CASSLKLAGGPIEQFF
TRBJ2-1 | NA | TRBD2 | TRBV29-1 | TGCAGCGGAAGCGGGACTTACGGGGATGAGCAGTTCTTC | CSGSGTYGDEQFF
TRBJ1-5 | NA | NA | TRBV7-9 | TGTGCCACCGCTGACCAGGGCCTTTTCCAGCCCCAGCATTTT | CATADQGLFQPQHF
TRBJ2-1 | once | NA | TRBV28 | TGTGCCAGCAGGCGGCCAGCCCGAAAAAGGGGTTTTTACAATGAGCGGTTCTTC | CASRRPARKRGFYNERFF
TRBJ2-1 | few | TRBD2 | TRBV7-2 | TGTGCCAGCAGCTTCGTGGTGGGGGAGGGGAATGAGCAGTTCTTC | CASSFVVGEGNEQFF
TRBJ2-6 | few | TRBD1 | TRBV27 | TGTGCCAGCAGTTCTTTGACAGGGGGGTTTAGTTCTGGGGCCAACGTCCTGACTTTC | CASSSLTGGFSSGANVLTF
TRBJ2-3 | NA | TRBD2 | TRBV11-2 | TGTGCCAGCAGCCGCCCATGGACTAGCGGAGCGGGAGATACGCAGTATTTT | CASSRPWTSGAGDTQYF
TRBJ2-5 | NA | TRBD2 | TRBV5-1 | TGCGCCAGCAGCTTCAGCCCAGCGGGGCCGGGAGACCAAGAGACCCAGTACTTC | CASSFSPAGPGDQETQYF
TRBJ2-2 | NA | NA | TRBV28 | TGTGCCAGCAGAGTATCAGGGGCTAACACCGGGGAGCTGTTTTTT | CASRVSGANTGELFF
TRBJ2-3 | NA | NA | TRBV7-2 | TGTGCCAGCAGCTTAGTATCACTAGCTGCAGATACGCAGTATTTT | CASSLVSLAADTQYF
TRBJ2-5 | few | TRBD1 | TRBV6-5 | TGTGCCAGCAGTTACGACAGGGTCCCTTCGGAGACCCAGTACTTC | CASSYDRVPSETQYF
TRBJ1-1 | NA | TRBD1 | TRBV12-3/TRBV12-4 | TGTGCCAGCAGTCCATCGACAGGGGGAATGAACACTGAAGCTTTCTTT | CASSPSTGGMNTEAFF
TRBJ2-7 | few | NA | TRBV7-6 | TGTGCCAGCAGTCATACAGGTTACGAGCAGTACTTC | CASSHTGYEQYF
TRBJ2-5 | NA | TRBD1 | TRBV9 | TGTGCCAGCAGCGTAGCAGGGGGTGGTGTCGGAGAGACCCAGTACTTC | CASSVAGGGVGETQYF
TRBJ2-7 | NA | NA | TRBV28 | TGTGCCAGCACCTCGGATCTAGCGACAACCTACGAGCAGTACTTC | CASTSDLATTYEQYF
TRBJ2-1 | few | NA | TRBV20-1 | TGCAGTGCTAGAGATGTGTCTGGGGGGCCCAAGAGCTCCTACAATGAGCAGTTCTTC | CSARDVSGGPKSSYNEQFF
TRBJ2-2 | NA | NA | TRBV6-2/TRBV6-3 | TGTGCCAGCCGTTCTAACTTACTAGCCGGGGAGCTGTTTTTT | CASRSNLLAGELFF
TRBJ2-3 | NA | NA | TRBV7-2 | TGTGCCAGCAGATTACAGGGCCTTCTCCGTTCTAGCACAGATACGCAGTATTTT | CASRLQGLLRSSTDTQYF